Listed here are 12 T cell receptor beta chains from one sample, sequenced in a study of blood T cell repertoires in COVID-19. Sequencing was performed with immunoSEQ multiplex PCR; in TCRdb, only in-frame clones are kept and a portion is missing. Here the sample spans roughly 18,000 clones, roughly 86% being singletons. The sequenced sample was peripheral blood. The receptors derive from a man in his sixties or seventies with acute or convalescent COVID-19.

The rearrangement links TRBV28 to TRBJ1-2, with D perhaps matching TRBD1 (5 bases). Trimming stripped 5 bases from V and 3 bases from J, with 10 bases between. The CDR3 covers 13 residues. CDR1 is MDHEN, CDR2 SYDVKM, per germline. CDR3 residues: CASSPRGYYGYTF. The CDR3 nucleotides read TGTGCCAGCAGTCCGCGGGGGTACTATGGCTACACCTTC.

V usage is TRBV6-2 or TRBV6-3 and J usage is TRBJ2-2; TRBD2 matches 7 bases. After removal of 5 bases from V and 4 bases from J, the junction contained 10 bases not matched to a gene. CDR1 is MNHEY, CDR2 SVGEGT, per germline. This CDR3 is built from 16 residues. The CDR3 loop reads CASSRSLAIGTGELFF. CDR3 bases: TGTGCCAGCAGTCGTTCACTAGCGATCGGCACCGGGGAGCTGTTTTTT.

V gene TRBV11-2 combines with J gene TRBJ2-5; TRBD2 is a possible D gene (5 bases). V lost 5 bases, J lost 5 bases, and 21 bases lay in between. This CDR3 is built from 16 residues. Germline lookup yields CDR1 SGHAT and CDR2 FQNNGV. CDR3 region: CASSRPPAGGAETQYF. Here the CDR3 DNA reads TGTGCCAGCAGCCGCCCCCCTGCTGGAGGTGCGGAGACCCAGTACTTC.

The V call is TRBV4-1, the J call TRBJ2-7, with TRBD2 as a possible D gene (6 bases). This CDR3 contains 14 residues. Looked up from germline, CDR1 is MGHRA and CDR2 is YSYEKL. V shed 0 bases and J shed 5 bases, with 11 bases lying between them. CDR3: CASSQDGGTDEQYF. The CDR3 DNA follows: TGCGCCAGCAGCCAAGATGGGGGGACGGACGAGCAGTACTTC.

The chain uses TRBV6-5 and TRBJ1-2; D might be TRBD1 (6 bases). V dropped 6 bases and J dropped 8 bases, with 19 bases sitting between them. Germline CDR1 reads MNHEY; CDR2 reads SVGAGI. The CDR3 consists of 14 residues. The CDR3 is CASRKQGNYLGYTF. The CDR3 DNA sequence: TGTGCCAGCAGGAAACAGGGAAATTATCTCGGCTACACCTTC.

The CDR3 nucleotides read TGCAGTGCTAGTGGGACAGCCTACAATGAGCAGTTCTTC. Encoded protein: CSASGTAYNEQFF. The V and J genes are TRBV20-1 and TRBJ2-1, with TRBD1 matching over 7 bases. Germline-derived CDR1 and CDR2 are DFQATT and SNEGSKA (reference sequence). V was clipped by 3 bases and J by 2 bases; unmatched bases: 1. The CDR3 runs to 13 residues.

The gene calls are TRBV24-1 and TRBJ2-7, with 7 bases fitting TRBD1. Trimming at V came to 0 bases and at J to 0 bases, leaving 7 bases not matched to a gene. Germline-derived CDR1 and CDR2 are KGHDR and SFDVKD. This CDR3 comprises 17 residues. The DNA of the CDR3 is TGTGCCACCAGTGATTTGGCGGACAGGCGAACCTCCTACGAGCAGTACTTC. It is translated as CATSDLADRRTSYEQYF.

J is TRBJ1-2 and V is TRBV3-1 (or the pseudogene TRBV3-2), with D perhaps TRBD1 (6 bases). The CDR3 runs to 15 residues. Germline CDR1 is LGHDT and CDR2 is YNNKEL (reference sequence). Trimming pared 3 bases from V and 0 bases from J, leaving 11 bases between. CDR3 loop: CASSQSGTPNYGYTF. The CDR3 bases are TGTGCCAGCAGCCAGAGCGGGACACCTAACTATGGCTACACCTTC.

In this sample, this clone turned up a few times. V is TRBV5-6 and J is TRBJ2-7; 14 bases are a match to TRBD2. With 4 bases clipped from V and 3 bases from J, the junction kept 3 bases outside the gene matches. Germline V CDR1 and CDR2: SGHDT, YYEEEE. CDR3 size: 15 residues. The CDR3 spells CASSRGTSGSYEQYF. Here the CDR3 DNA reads TGTGCCAGCAGCCGCGGGACTAGCGGGAGCTACGAGCAGTACTTC.

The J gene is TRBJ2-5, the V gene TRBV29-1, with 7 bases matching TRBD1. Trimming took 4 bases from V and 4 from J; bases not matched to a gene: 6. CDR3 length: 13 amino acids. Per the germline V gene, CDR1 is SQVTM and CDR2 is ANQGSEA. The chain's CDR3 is CSVGQGQGETQYF. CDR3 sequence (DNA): TGCAGCGTTGGACAGGGACAAGGAGAGACCCAGTACTTC. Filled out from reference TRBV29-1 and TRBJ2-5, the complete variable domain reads SAVISQKPSRDICQRGTSLTIQCQVDSQVTMMFWYRQQPGQSLTLIATANQGSEATYESGFVIDKFPISRPNLTFSTLTVSNMSPEDSSIYLCSVGQGQGETQYFGPGTRLLVL.

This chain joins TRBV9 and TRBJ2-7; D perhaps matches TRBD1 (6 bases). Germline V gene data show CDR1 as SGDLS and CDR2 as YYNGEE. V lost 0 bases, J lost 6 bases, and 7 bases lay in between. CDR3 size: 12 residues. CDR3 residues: CASSVGDTEQYF. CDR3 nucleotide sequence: TGTGCCAGCAGCGTAGGGGACACCGAGCAGTACTTC. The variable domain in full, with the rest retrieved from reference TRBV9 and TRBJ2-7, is DSGVTQTPKHLITATGQRVTLRCSPRSGDLSVYWYQQSLDQGLQFLIQYYNGEERAKGNILERFSAQQFPDLHSELNLSSLELGDSALYFCASSVGDTEQYFGPGTRLTVT.

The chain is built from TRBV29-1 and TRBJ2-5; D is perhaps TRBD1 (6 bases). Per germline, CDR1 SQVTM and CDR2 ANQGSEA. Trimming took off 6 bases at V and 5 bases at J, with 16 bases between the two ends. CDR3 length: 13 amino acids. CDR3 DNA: TGCAGCGTGCTGACAGGAGCGCTGGAGACCCAGTACTTC. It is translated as CSVLTGALETQYF.